This passage covers 26 T cell receptor beta chains from one sample sequenced in a study of siplizumab effects on memory and regulatory T cells. Sequencing was performed with immunoSEQ multiplex PCR; in TCRdb, only in-frame clones are kept and a portion is missing. The table records around 100,000 clones, approximately 95% of them present only once. The specimen was non-Treg CD4+ T cells sorted from blood. The receptors shown here come from a human donor in good health.

V is TRBV4-3 and J is TRBJ1-2, with D uncertain. Germline V lookup: CDR1 LGHNA, CDR2 YSLEER. The CDR3 is 15 residues long. V was trimmed by 1 base and J by 0 bases, leaving 9 bases between them. The CDR3 DNA reads TGCGCCAGCAGCCAAGTGTCGGCAGCTAACTATGGCTACACCTTC. It is translated as CASSQVSAANYGYTF.

This clone was recorded once. The V gene is TRBV19, the J gene TRBJ1-1; no firm D call. The germline CDR1 and CDR2 sequences are LNHDA and SQIVND (reference sequence). The CDR3 is 14 residues long. V lost 2 bases, J lost 2 bases, and 9 bases lay in between. The CDR3 DNA sequence: TGTGCCAGTAGTATATTGGCAGGTAACACTGAAGCTTTCTTT. Protein sequence: CASSILAGNTEAFF.

V gene TRBV5-4 combines with J gene TRBJ1-1, with 7 bases fitting TRBD1. CDR1 and CDR2 from the germline V gene are SGHNT and YYREEE (reference sequence). J gave up 0 bases and V 5 bases, and 7 bases lay outside the gene matches. This CDR3 spans 15 amino acids. Written as DNA, the CDR3 is TGTGCCAGCAGTAGACCGGGACAGCTGAACACTGAAGCTTTCTTT. Translation gives CASSRPGQLNTEAFF.

CDR3 bases: TGCGCCAGCAGCCGGGACAGGGAGGTCAGTGGCTACACCTTC. It is translated as CASSRDREVSGYTF. The V call is TRBV5-1, the J call TRBJ1-2, with 9 bases matching TRBD1. V shed 4 bases, J shed 7 bases, and the junction held 8 bases outside the gene matches. The CDR3 contains 14 residues. The V gene's germline CDR1 is SGHRS and CDR2 YFSETQ. Filled out from reference TRBV5-1 and TRBJ1-2, the complete variable domain reads KAGVTQTPRYLIKTRGQQVTLSCSPISGHRSVSWYQQTPGQGLQFLFEYFSETQRNKGNFPGRFSGRQFSNSRSEMNVSTLELGDSALYLCASSRDREVSGYTFGSGTRLTVV.

This chain connects TRBV18 to TRBJ1-2; D is unresolved. V was clipped by 5 bases and J by 4 bases, with 11 bases between them. CDR1 and CDR2 from the germline V gene are KGHSH and LQKENI. The CDR3 runs to 13 residues. The CDR3: CASSALVSYGYTF. CDR3 coding DNA: TGTGCCAGCTCAGCCCTGGTGAGCTATGGCTACACCTTC.

The chain combines TRBV19 with TRBJ2-7; D perhaps matches TRBD1 (5 bases). CDR1 and CDR2 (germline): LNHDA, SQIVND (reference sequence). The CDR3 is 16 residues long. The ends were cut back, 5 bases at V and 1 base at J, with 18 bases in the middle. This CDR3 is CASSSGHHTPSYEQYF. The CDR3 bases are TGTGCCAGTAGTTCCGGACACCACACCCCTTCCTACGAGCAGTACTTC.

This chain links TRBV9 with TRBJ2-1, with a tentative D call TRBD2 (5 bases). The CDR3 has 14 amino acids. In germline, CDR1 is SGDLS, CDR2 YYNGEE. Deletions cut 0 bases from V and 4 bases from J, with 8 bases between. The CDR3 spells CASSVADLYNEQFF. The CDR3 bases are TGTGCCAGCAGCGTAGCGGACTTATACAATGAGCAGTTCTTC.

This rearrangement joins TRBV6-6 to TRBJ2-7; 13 bases agree with TRBD2. There are 14 residues in the CDR3. J gave up 3 bases and V 7 bases, and 3 bases lay outside the gene matches. Germline CDR1 reads MNHNY; CDR2 reads SVGAGI (reference sequence). This CDR3 reads CASTRLAGGYEQYF. The CDR3 DNA reads as TGTGCCAGCACCCGACTAGCGGGAGGCTACGAGCAGTACTTC.

The chain is built from TRBV7-3 and TRBJ2-7; 10 bases line up with TRBD1. The CDR3 has 13 residues. After removal of 5 bases from V and 3 bases from J, the junction contained 1 base not matched to a gene. Looked up from germline, CDR1 is SGHTA and CDR2 is FQGTGA. The CDR3 spells CASSRTGGYEQYF. The CDR3 DNA sequence: TGTGCCAGCAGCCGGACAGGGGGCTACGAGCAGTACTTC.

This clone has just one count. The V gene is TRBV9, the J gene TRBJ1-6; TRBD1 is a possible D gene (5 bases). Deletions cut 0 bases from V and 7 bases from J, with 8 bases between. The CDR3 spans 14 residues. Looked up from germline, CDR1 is SGDLS and CDR2 is YYNGEE. The CDR3 here is CASSVGQINSPLHF. The CDR3 coding sequence is TGTGCCAGCAGCGTAGGACAGATCAATTCACCCCTCCACTTT.

The gene calls are TRBV7-9 and TRBJ1-1; no firm D call. The V gene's germline CDR1 is SEHNR and CDR2 FQNEAQ (reference sequence). This CDR3 region has 14 residues. V was pared by 6 bases and J by 2 bases, with 13 bases between. In DNA form, the CDR3 reads TGTGCCAGCAGACCCCGGGCCAGAAACACTGAAGCTTTCTTT. Protein: CASRPRARNTEAFF.

The chain combines TRBV4-3 with TRBJ2-7; 7 bases align to TRBD1. The CDR3 is 14 amino acids. V lost 3 bases and J lost 3; bases outside the gene matches: 5. Germline loops: CDR1 LGHNA, CDR2 YSLEER. DNA for the CDR3: TGCGCCAGCAGCCACCGGACAGGCCTCTACGAGCAGTACTTC. Translated, it gives CASSHRTGLYEQYF.

V and J are TRBV6-1 and TRBJ1-4; D ambiguous. Germline CDR1 reads MNHNS; CDR2 reads SASEGT. V dropped 6 bases and J dropped 4 bases, with 9 bases sitting between them. The CDR3 has 13 residues. CDR3 sequence (DNA): TGTGCCAGCAGGGACGGGAATAATGAAAAACTGTTTTTT. It specifies CASRDGNNEKLFF.

This clone appeared once. The chain uses TRBV6-5 and TRBJ2-7; TRBD1 matches 8 bases. In germline, CDR1 is MNHEY, CDR2 SVGAGI. The length of the CDR3 is 16 residues. Trimming removed 0 bases from V and 1 base from J; junction bases left unmatched: 5. The CDR3 bases are TGTGCCAGCAGTTACTCGAGTCAGGGGGCATCCTACGAGCAGTACTTC. This translates into CASSYSSQGASYEQYF.

The V gene is TRBV4-1, the J gene TRBJ1-3; the D is unclear. Germline CDR1 MGHRA, CDR2 YSYEKL. V was pared by 0 bases and J by 4 bases, with 16 bases between. The CDR3 is 17 residues long. CDR3 bases: TGCGCCAGCAGCCAAGATCCTAGACTTCGGGGAGGAAACACCATATATTTT. It yields the protein CASSQDPRLRGGNTIYF.

The V call is TRBV19, the J call TRBJ2-1, with D perhaps TRBD2 (5 bases). Trimming took 2 bases from V and 0 from J, leaving 11 bases between them. This CDR3 comprises 16 residues. The V gene's germline CDR1 is LNHDA and CDR2 SQIVND (reference sequence). In DNA form, the CDR3 reads TGTGCCAGTAGTATACCGGGATTGAGCTCCTACAATGAGCAGTTCTTC. It codes for CASSIPGLSSYNEQFF.

The chain joins TRBV11-3 to TRBJ2-3; D unresolved. V lost 2 bases, J lost 0 bases, and 12 bases lay in between. Germline CDR1 and CDR2: SGHNT and YENEEA. CDR3 size: 16 residues. The CDR3 nucleotides read TGTGCCAGCAGCTTAAGTGGAAGAACTAGCACAGATACGCAGTATTTT. Translation gives CASSLSGRTSTDTQYF.

V usage is TRBV30 and J usage is TRBJ1-2; D is ambiguous. The germline CDR1 and CDR2 sequences are GTSNPN and SVGIG (reference sequence). V dropped 0 bases and J dropped 2 bases, with 7 bases sitting between them. The CDR3 covers 13 residues. The CDR3 here is CAWSVGRNYGYTF. The CDR3 coding sequence is TGTGCCTGGAGTGTAGGCCGAAACTATGGCTACACCTTC.

This clone was observed a single time. The chain recombines TRBV5-1 with TRBJ1-1, with unresolved D. V was pared by 2 bases and J by 2 bases, with 4 bases between. Germline V CDR1 and CDR2: SGHRS, YFSETQ. The length of the CDR3 is 12 residues. CDR3 in DNA: TGCGCCAGCAGCTTCGGCAACACTGAAGCTTTCTTT. It is translated as CASSFGNTEAFF.

The CDR3 DNA follows: TGTGCCAGCAGCTGGACAGGGTTAGATACGCAGTATTTT. Protein sequence: CASSWTGLDTQYF. The V and J genes are TRBV11-3 and TRBJ2-3; TRBD1 matches at 8 bases. The CDR3 extends over 13 amino acids. Losses at the gene ends were 4 bases for V and 5 bases for J; bases not matched to a gene: 2. Germline V gene lookup returns CDR1 SGHNT and CDR2 YENEEA.

This clone was observed a single time. V is TRBV29-1 and J is TRBJ1-1, with a possible D match to TRBD1 (5 bases). The CDR3 totals 13 residues. V was trimmed by 4 bases and J by 1 base, leaving 10 bases between them. CDR1 and CDR2 from the germline V gene are SQVTM and ANQGSEA. CDR3 nucleotide sequence: TGCAGCGTTGCTCAGACAGCGAACACTGAAGCTTTCTTT. Amino acids: CSVAQTANTEAFF.

The V and J genes are TRBV9 and TRBJ2-5, with TRBD2 as a possible D gene (6 bases). Trimming removed 4 bases at V and 5 bases at J, with 12 bases between. The CDR3 contains 13 residues. The germline CDR1 and CDR2 sequences are SGDLS and YYNGEE. The CDR3 loop is CASSRGAGETQYF. In DNA, the CDR3 is TGTGCCAGCAGCCGAGGGGCGGGGGAGACCCAGTACTTC.

The chain is built from TRBV9 and TRBJ1-4; D unclear. With 4 bases removed from V and 8 bases from J, the gap between germline ends came to 18 bases. The germline V gene has CDR1 SGDLS and CDR2 YYNGEE. The CDR3 length is 15 residues. The CDR3 region is CASSREVGRAEKLFF. CDR3 bases: TGTGCCAGCAGCAGGGAGGTAGGGAGGGCAGAAAAACTGTTTTTT.

This chain connects TRBV6-6 to TRBJ2-2, with 10 bases identical to TRBD1. This CDR3 region has 15 residues. Germline V CDR1 and CDR2: MNHNY, SVGAGI (reference sequence). The V and J ends lost 4 bases and 7 bases, in that order; junction bases with no gene match: 6. CDR3 loop: CASSLRQGARGELFF. The CDR3 DNA sequence: TGTGCCAGCAGTTTAAGACAGGGGGCGCGCGGGGAGCTGTTTTTT.

This chain links TRBV2 with TRBJ2-7; 7 nucleotides agree with TRBD2. Looked up from germline, CDR1 is SNHLY and CDR2 is FYNNEI. This CDR3 is 15 amino acids long. The trim removed 8 bases at V and 2 bases at J, leaving 12 bases unmatched. Written as DNA, the CDR3 is TGTGCCAGCTCGAGGGTTAAGCGGGGAGCCTACGAGCAGTACTTC. This gives the protein CASSRVKRGAYEQYF.

This chain links TRBV23-1 with TRBJ2-1; 7 bases are shared with TRBD2. TRBV23-1 is labeled an ORF, and its function is uncertain. The CDR3 covers 18 residues. Trimming at V came to 5 bases and at J to 0 bases, leaving 13 bases not matched to a gene. In nucleotides, the CDR3 is TGCGCCAGCAGTAAACGAGGGGACTACTCTTCCTCCTACAATGAGCAGTTCTTC. Translated: CASSKRGDYSSSYNEQFF.